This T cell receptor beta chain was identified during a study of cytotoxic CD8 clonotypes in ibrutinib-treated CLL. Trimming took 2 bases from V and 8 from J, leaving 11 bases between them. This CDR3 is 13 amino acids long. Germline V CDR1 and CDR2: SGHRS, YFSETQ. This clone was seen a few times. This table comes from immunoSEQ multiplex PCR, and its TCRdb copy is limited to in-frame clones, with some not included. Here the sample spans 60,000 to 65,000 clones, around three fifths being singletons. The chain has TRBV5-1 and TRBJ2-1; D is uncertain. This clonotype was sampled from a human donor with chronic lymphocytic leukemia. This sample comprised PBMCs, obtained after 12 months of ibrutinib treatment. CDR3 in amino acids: CASSFTPSDEQFF. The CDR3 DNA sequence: TGCGCCAGCAGCTTTACCCCATCGGATGAGCAGTTCTTC. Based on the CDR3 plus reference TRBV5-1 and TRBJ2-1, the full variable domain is KAGVTQTPRYLIKTRGQQVTLSCSPISGHRSVSWYQQTPGQGLQFLFEYFSETQRNKGNFPGRFSGRQFSNSRSEMNVSTLELGDSALYLCASSFTPSDEQFFGPGTRLTVL.